The source of this T cell receptor beta chain is a study of T cell repertoires in cytomegalovirus infection. Across the whole study: CMV epitopes that were recently identified and HLA-C-restricted were used alongside well-studied HLA-B-restricted ones. Both CMV infection and a matching HLA type were indicated by public TCR beta signatures. Study results and caveats: There were carriers of CMV plus the relevant HLA, and cumulative public TCR beta family frequency identified them. Ex vivo, HLA-C-restricted CMV-specific TCR beta clonotypes prevailed over the rest of the response.

With 2 bases clipped from V and 2 bases from J, the junction kept 3 bases outside the gene matches. Germline V gives CDR1 SEHNR, CDR2 FQNEAQ (reference sequence). The CDR3 totals 15 residues. A word on this clonotype: Antigen specificity is unknown.

TCRdb used MiXCR to reprocess the reads, holding one entry per CDR3 protein. Altogether around 39,000 distinct CDR3 sequences are present, roughly 49% being singletons, with the ten largest covering around 90%. Material: CD8+ T cells from cultured PBMCs, obtained from culture after CMV antigen stimulation. The rearrangement links TRBV7-9 to TRBJ2-3; 8 bases fit TRBD2. The clonotype was recovered from a human donor in good health (CMV status not recorded). Some clones in this sample may be carry-over from other donors' samples. CDR3: CASSLRAGVTDTQYF. CDR3 nucleotides: TGTGCCAGCAGCTTAAGAGCGGGAGTCACAGATACGCAGTATTTT.